This T cell receptor beta chain appears in the sequencing data of a study of spatial heterogeneity in lung cancer. Time point described: sample taken at primary tumor resection. The input material, whole RNA from tumor, nontumor lung or frozen PBMC, was sequenced unsorted. This clonotype showed up many times. TCRdb analysed the 5' RACE reads with MiXCR anew, one entry per CDR3 protein. The table has 39,000 or so distinct CDR3 sequences, roughly 8% seen once. The sequencing used PBMCs, collected at surgery. The receptor was isolated from a male donor with early-stage non-small cell lung cancer.

The CDR3, as DNA: TGTGCCAGCAGCTTATCCAGGGGGCGCACTGAAGCTTTCTTT. As protein: CASSLSRGRTEAFF. This rearrangement joins TRBV7-2 to TRBJ1-1; 8 bases fit TRBD1. This CDR3 comprises 14 residues. V lost 2 bases and J lost 4; bases outside the gene matches: 3. Germline V lookup: CDR1 SGHTA, CDR2 FQGNSA.